The 17 T cell receptor beta chains reported below all come from one sample, sequenced in a study of blood T cell repertoires in COVID-19. The table came from immunoSEQ multiplex PCR; TCRdb's copy has only in-frame clones and leaves some out. This table has 110,000 to 150,000 clones, about 80% appearing once. Sequenced input: PBMCs or T cells enriched from blood (not recorded which). The receptors were gathered from a woman younger than 35 who had been exposed to COVID-19.

The V call is TRBV5-1, the J call TRBJ2-3, with 8 positions matching TRBD1. The V segment lost 3 bases and the J segment 3 bases; nucleotides outside the gene matches: 6. CDR1 and CDR2 (germline): SGHRS, YFSETQ. The length of the CDR3 is 15 residues. The CDR3 coding sequence is TGCGCCAGCAGCTCGCAGGGGGCCGGGACAGATACGCAGTATTTT. It is translated as CASSSQGAGTDTQYF. Full variable domain (rest looked up from reference TRBV5-1 and TRBJ2-3): KAGVTQTPRYLIKTRGQQVTLSCSPISGHRSVSWYQQTPGQGLQFLFEYFSETQRNKGNFPGRFSGRQFSNSRSEMNVSTLELGDSALYLCASSSQGAGTDTQYFGPGTRLTVL.

The chain links TRBV30 to TRBJ2-1; 7 bases align to TRBD1. CDR3 length equals 15 residues. The junction had 13 bases not matched to a gene; V was cut back by 8 bases and J by 3 bases. The germline gives CDR1 GTSNPN, CDR2 SVGIG (reference sequence). This CDR3 is CAGGEGGSIYNEQFF. In DNA form, the CDR3 reads TGTGCCGGGGGCGAAGGGGGCTCCATCTACAATGAGCAGTTCTTC.

The rearrangement uses TRBV28 and TRBJ2-2, with 7 bases that match TRBD1. Per the germline V gene, CDR1 is MDHEN and CDR2 is SYDVKM. V shed 11 bases, J shed 6 bases, and the junction held 12 bases outside the gene matches. The CDR3 spans 14 residues. This CDR3 is CAVRDSGSAGELFF. CDR3 sequence (DNA): TGTGCCGTTCGGGACAGTGGGAGCGCCGGGGAGCTGTTTTTT. The full variable domain, rest sourced from reference TRBV28 and TRBJ2-2, is DVKVTQSSRYLVKRTGEKVFLECVQDMDHENMFWYRQDPGLGLRLIYFSYDVKMKEKGDIPEGYSVSREKKERFSLILESASTNQTSMYLCAVRDSGSAGELFFGEGSRLTVL.

V and J are TRBV6-2 or TRBV6-3 and TRBJ1-2, with 7 bases identical to TRBD1. Germline assignment: CDR1 MNHEY and CDR2 SVGEGT. The CDR3 runs 13 residues. The trim removed 5 bases at V and 8 bases at J, leaving 8 bases unmatched. The CDR3 spells CASSNTGVRGYTF. The CDR3 DNA sequence: TGTGCCAGCAGTAACACAGGGGTGAGAGGCTACACCTTC.

The J gene is TRBJ1-1, the V gene TRBV6-5; 9 bases line up with TRBD1. CDR1 is MNHEY and CDR2 is SVGAGI in the germline V gene. The CDR3 runs 14 residues. Germline trimming cut 3 bases from V and 5 bases from J; bases unmatched to any gene: 4. The CDR3 protein is CASSYNRGQTEAFF. Here the CDR3 DNA reads TGTGCCAGCAGTTATAACAGGGGGCAAACTGAAGCTTTCTTT.

This chain joins TRBV28 and TRBJ2-6; TRBD1 aligns across 8 bases. Germline V gene sequence: CDR1 MDHEN, CDR2 SYDVKM. V dropped 5 bases and J dropped 4; count of bases not matched to a gene: 13. This CDR3 has 18 residues. CDR3 DNA sequence: TGTGCCAGCAGTAGATCAGGGGGCGCAGGTGAAGGGGCCAACGTCCTGACTTTC. Amino acid sequence: CASSRSGGAGEGANVLTF.

The V and J genes are TRBV18 and TRBJ1-2, with 7 bases matching TRBD1. Losses at the gene ends were 5 bases for V and 8 bases for J; bases not matched to a gene: 8. Germline lookup yields CDR1 KGHSH and CDR2 LQKENI. The length of the CDR3 is 13 residues. CDR3 region: CASSEQGFRGYTF. CDR3 DNA sequence: TGTGCCAGCTCAGAACAGGGGTTCCGCGGCTACACCTTC.

The chain is built from TRBV19 and TRBJ2-3; D might be TRBD1 (6 bases). The CDR3 has 15 amino acids. Germline V gene lookup returns CDR1 LNHDA and CDR2 SQIVND (reference sequence). Trimming took 4 bases from V and 0 from J, leaving 11 bases between them. The CDR3 region is CASSTRGQSTDTQYF. CDR3 DNA: TGTGCCAGTAGTACCAGGGGACAAAGCACAGATACGCAGTATTTT.

J is TRBJ2-1 and V is TRBV27; the D gene is possibly TRBD1 (5 bases). Germline V CDR1 and CDR2: MNHEY, SMNVEV (reference sequence). This CDR3 is 12 amino acids long. The V end was cut by 5 bases, the J end by 4 bases, with 6 bases between. CDR3 protein: CASSRGYNEQFF. CDR3 nucleotides: TGTGCCAGCAGTAGGGGTTACAATGAGCAGTTCTTC.

V and J are TRBV10-3 and TRBJ1-2, with 7 positions matching TRBD1. Germline trimming cut 2 bases from V and 4 bases from J; bases unmatched to any gene: 4. The length of the CDR3 is 14 residues. Per germline, CDR1 ENHRY and CDR2 SYGVKD. The CDR3 spells CAISETTGFYGYTF. The CDR3 region has the DNA TGTGCCATCAGTGAGACGACAGGGTTCTATGGCTACACCTTC.

This chain joins TRBV2 and TRBJ1-6; 8 bases match TRBD1. V lost 1 base to trimming and J lost 6 bases; unmatched junction nucleotides: 2. Germline CDR1 SNHLY, CDR2 FYNNEI. The CDR3 runs to 15 residues. CDR3 DNA sequence: TGTGCCAGCAGTGAAGGGACAGGGCGTAATTCACCCCTCCACTTT. It yields the protein CASSEGTGRNSPLHF.

A few counts support this clone. The rearrangement joins TRBV19 to TRBJ1-1; 9 bases line up with TRBD1. Per germline, CDR1 LNHDA and CDR2 SQIVND (reference sequence). J lost 9 bases, V lost 4 bases, and 0 bases had no gene match. The CDR3 runs to 11 residues. The CDR3 loop reads CASSNRGQAFF. The CDR3 nucleotides are TGTGCCAGTAGTAACAGGGGGCAAGCTTTCTTT.

The chain carries TRBV5-1 and TRBJ2-7, with 7 positions matching TRBD2. The CDR3 spans 16 residues. Trimming cost V 6 bases and J 1 base; bases outside gene matches: 13. Germline CDR1 SGHRS, CDR2 YFSETQ. CDR3 sequence reads: CASKRGSGTTSYEQYF. CDR3 in DNA: TGCGCCAGCAAGCGGGGCAGCGGGACGACGTCCTACGAGCAGTACTTC.

This chain uses TRBV28 with TRBJ1-5, with 8 bases matching TRBD1. Trimming took 3 bases from V and 6 from J; bases not matched to a gene: 4. The CDR3 is 14 amino acids. Germline loops: CDR1 MDHEN, CDR2 SYDVKM. This CDR3 reads CASSLSGGGQPQHF. The DNA of the CDR3 is TGTGCCAGCAGTTTGTCAGGGGGCGGTCAGCCCCAGCATTTT.

The genes are TRBV27 and TRBJ2-5; TRBD1 matches 9 bases. J lost 7 bases, V lost 0 bases, and 0 bases had no gene match. Germline assignment: CDR1 MNHEY and CDR2 SMNVEV (reference sequence). The CDR3 has 13 amino acids. CDR3: CASSLSTGGTQYF. The CDR3 coding sequence is TGTGCCAGCAGTTTATCGACAGGGGGGACCCAGTACTTC.

The rearrangement links TRBV3-1 (or the pseudogene TRBV3-2) to TRBJ1-1; D may be TRBD1 (6 bases). Trimming took 1 base from V and 2 from J, leaving 11 bases between them. The CDR3 spans 15 residues. Germline V lookup: CDR1 LGHDT, CDR2 YNNKEL (reference sequence). The CDR3 loop reads CASSQVRGANTEAFF. CDR3 bases: TGTGCCAGCAGCCAAGTTCGGGGGGCAAACACTGAAGCTTTCTTT.

The V call is TRBV19, the J call TRBJ1-5; the match to TRBD1 covers 9 bases. Germline lookup yields CDR1 LNHDA and CDR2 SQIVND (reference sequence). V shed 4 bases and J 5 bases; nucleotides not matched to a gene: 9. The CDR3 runs to 16 residues. As DNA, the CDR3 is TGTGCCAGTAGTACATTCTCTGGGACAGGGTATCAGCCCCAGCATTTT. This codes for CASSTFSGTGYQPQHF. Looking up the rest from reference TRBV19 and TRBJ1-5 gives the full variable domain: DGGITQSPKYLFRKEGQNVTLSCEQNLNHDAMYWYRQDPGQGLRLIYYSQIVNDFQKGDIAEGYSVSREKKESFPLTVTSAQKNPTAFYLCASSTFSGTGYQPQHFGDGTRLSIL.